These 23 T cell receptor beta chains share one sample of origin, sequenced in a study of blood T cells in healthy people across ages. With a J-beta primer mix and a sample-barcoded 5' primer, a second PCR ran about 7 to 12 cycles. TCRdb re-called the 5' RACE reads with MiXCR, one entry per CDR3 protein. The sample yields roughly 800,000 distinct CDR3 sequences, 53% seen once. Sample: blood. These receptors were taken from an elderly man in good health.

The rearrangement joins TRBV6-1 to TRBJ2-1, with D tentatively TRBD2 (5 bases). CDR1 and CDR2 (germline): MNHNS, SASEGT. V was cut by 7 bases and J by 6 bases, with 25 bases left in between. The CDR3 spans 17 residues. CDR3 region: CASNHSPRPPSFNEQFF. The CDR3, as DNA: TGTGCCAGCAACCACTCTCCTAGGCCGCCTAGCTTCAATGAGCAGTTCTTC.

The chain links TRBV11-2 to TRBJ2-5, with no clear D. V was cut by 0 bases and J by 1 base, with 9 bases left in between. The CDR3 has 15 amino acids. Germline CDR1 reads SGHAT; CDR2 reads FQNNGV. Written as DNA, the CDR3 is TGTGCCAGCAGCTTAGATGGGTCGGCCCAAGAGACCCAGTACTTC. As protein: CASSLDGSAQETQYF. Full variable domain (rest looked up from reference TRBV11-2 and TRBJ2-5): EAGVAQSPRYKIIEKRQSVAFWCNPISGHATLYWYQQILGQGPKLLIQFQNNGVVDDSQLPKDRFSAERLKGVDSTLKIQPAKLEDSAVYLCASSLDGSAQETQYFGPGTRLLVL.

In its sample, this clonotype was seen a few times. V is TRBV10-3 and J is TRBJ1-1; D gene ambiguous. CDR1 ENHRY and CDR2 SYGVKD come from the germline V gene. Trimming cost V 6 bases and J 1 base, with 3 bases left between them. The length of the CDR3 is 11 residues. CDR3 sequence (DNA): TGTGCCATCAGAGGGAACACTGAAGCTTTCTTT. Encoded protein: CAIRGNTEAFF.

Only a few counts were recorded for this clonotype. The V and J genes are TRBV12-3 or TRBV12-4 and TRBJ1-2; D is unresolved. This CDR3 contains 11 residues. V was pared by 6 bases and J by 7 bases, with 9 bases between. The CDR3, as DNA: TGTGCCAGCAGCCAGCGTGGTGGCTACACCTTC. Translating it yields CASSQRGGYTF.

In this sample, this clonotype turned up a few times. The chain is built from TRBV5-1 and TRBJ1-1; a weak D match, TRBD1 (6 bases). The CDR3 extends over 12 amino acids. V was pared by 3 bases and J by 5 bases, with 8 bases between. CDR1 is SGHRS, CDR2 YFSETQ, per germline. The CDR3 DNA reads TGCGCCAGCAGCTCAGACAGGACTGAAGCTTTCTTT. The encoded protein is CASSSDRTEAFF.

The table lists this clonotype with a count of one. V usage is TRBV2 and J usage is TRBJ2-4; D tentatively fits TRBD1 or TRBD2 (5 bases each). The J call may not be correct, given that the DNA end is closer to TRBJ2-7. The CDR3 extends over 12 amino acids. Per the germline V gene, CDR1 is SNHLY and CDR2 is FYNNEI. The CDR3 here is CARGETVYEQYF. The CDR3 nucleotides are TGTGCCAGAGGGGAGACAGTCTACGAGCAGTACTTC.

This clonotype was picked up a small number of times. The chain links TRBV7-2 to TRBJ2-7, with 7 bases fitting TRBD2. CDR3 length: 14 residues. V was pared by 5 bases and J by 6 bases, with 10 bases of the junction left unmatched. The germline V gene encodes CDR1 SGHTA and CDR2 FQGNSA. The CDR3 reads CASSVGAGDLEQYF. In nucleotides, the CDR3 is TGTGCCAGCAGCGTAGGCGCGGGAGATCTCGAGCAGTACTTC.

The rearrangement joins TRBV28 to TRBJ2-7; possible D gene TRBD1, 5 bases. The CDR3 spans 13 residues. Looked up from germline, CDR1 is MDHEN and CDR2 is SYDVKM. V was trimmed by 6 bases and J by 4 bases, leaving 13 bases between them. CDR3 sequence: CASRPPGAYEQYF. In nucleotides, the CDR3 is TGTGCCAGCAGGCCCCCTGGGGCTTACGAGCAGTACTTC. Combining the CDR3 with reference TRBV28 and TRBJ2-7 gives the whole variable domain DVKVTQSSRYLVKRTGEKVFLECVQDMDHENMFWYRQDPGLGLRLIYFSYDVKMKEKGDIPEGYSVSREKKERFSLILESASTNQTSMYLCASRPPGAYEQYFGPGTRLTVT.

The chain carries TRBV20-1 and TRBJ1-1; D ambiguous. This CDR3 is built from 14 residues. The ends were cut back, 0 bases at V and 0 bases at J, with 8 bases in the middle. Germline assignment: CDR1 DFQATT and CDR2 SNEGSKA (reference sequence). DNA for the CDR3: TGCAGTGCTAGAGAGAGGCAAGTGAACACTGAAGCTTTCTTT. This encodes CSARERQVNTEAFF.

This chain links TRBV7-9 with TRBJ1-5; a weak D match, TRBD1 (5 bases). V dropped 5 bases and J dropped 0 bases, with 14 bases sitting between them. Germline-derived CDR1 and CDR2 are SEHNR and FQNEAQ (reference sequence). CDR3 length equals 16 residues. The DNA for the CDR3 is TGTGCCAGCAGCCAATGGGGGAGTGGTAGCAATCAGCCCCAGCATTTT. This codes for CASSQWGSGSNQPQHF. Complete variable domain (other parts from reference TRBV7-9 and TRBJ1-5): DTGVSQNPRHKITKRGQNVTFRCDPISEHNRLYWYRQTLGQGPEFLTYFQNEAQLEKSRLLSDRFSAERPKGSFSTLEIQRTEQGDSAMYLCASSQWGSGSNQPQHFGDGTRLSIL.

CDR3 loop: CASSQDSLGTQYF. The CDR3 bases are TGTGCCAGCAGCCAAGACTCACTGGGGACCCAGTACTTC. This chain joins TRBV3-1 and TRBJ2-5; D gene uncertain. V was shortened by 0 bases and J by 7 bases, with 9 bases between the two germline ends. This CDR3 comprises 13 residues. Germline V gene lookup returns CDR1 LGHDT and CDR2 YNNKEL (reference sequence).

This chain connects TRBV11-3 to TRBJ2-2, with TRBD2 matching over 12 bases. CDR3 size: 15 residues. Per germline, CDR1 SGHNT and CDR2 YENEEA. The J segment lost 2 bases and the V segment lost 6 bases, leaving 1 base of the junction unmatched. The DNA for the CDR3 is TGTGCCAGCAGACTAGCGGGAGGTAACACCGGGGAGCTGTTTTTT. Its translation: CASRLAGGNTGELFF.

The V gene is TRBV25-1, the J gene TRBJ1-5, with a weak D call TRBD1 (6 bases). This CDR3 has 14 amino acids. From germline, CDR1 is MGHDK and CDR2 SYGVNS. V was clipped by 4 bases and J by 7 bases, with 14 bases between them. As DNA, the CDR3 is TGTGCCAGCAGTGGAACAGGGCCTGGGCAGCCCCAGCATTTT. This codes for CASSGTGPGQPQHF.

The chain recombines TRBV29-1 with TRBJ1-1; D is unclear. Trimming left V 7 bases short and J 3 bases short, with 9 bases between. The CDR3 spans 11 residues. Germline V gene lookup returns CDR1 SQVTM and CDR2 ANQGSEA. CDR3 residues: CSGGGHTEAFF. The CDR3 coding sequence is TGCAGCGGAGGCGGGCACACTGAAGCTTTCTTT.

The rearrangement uses TRBV28 and TRBJ2-5; D is tentatively TRBD1 or TRBD2 (5 bases each). V dropped 8 bases and J dropped 11 bases, with 24 bases sitting between them. The CDR3 has 14 residues. CDR1 and CDR2 from the germline V gene are MDHEN and SYDVKM. The CDR3 spells CASRSPGTGNEQYF. The CDR3 coding sequence is TGTGCCAGCCGCAGCCCAGGGACGGGAAATGAGCAGTACTTC. The whole variable domain, remainder taken from reference TRBV28 and TRBJ2-5, is DVKVTQSSRYLVKRTGEKVFLECVQDMDHENMFWYRQDPGLGLRLIYFSYDVKMKEKGDIPEGYSVSREKKERFSLILESASTNQTSMYLCASRSPGTGNEQYFGPGTRLLVL.

This clonotype was detected only once. This chain links TRBV29-1 with TRBJ1-4; TRBD1 matches at 12 bases. Germline V lookup: CDR1 SQVTM, CDR2 ANQGSEA. This CDR3 has 15 residues. With V trimmed by 0 bases and J by 7 bases, 3 bases remained unmatched. CDR3 sequence: CSVEDRDRGPEKLFF. DNA of the CDR3: TGCAGCGTTGAAGACCGGGACAGGGGGCCTGAAAAACTGTTTTTT.

This clonotype appeared once. The rearrangement uses TRBV20-1 and TRBJ2-5; D not certain. The DNA end is more similar to TRBJ2-7, so the J call may be wrong. CDR3 length: 14 residues. Germline CDR1 and CDR2: DFQATT and SNEGSKA (reference sequence). CDR3 DNA sequence: TGCAGTGCCCCCCCCGGACCCACTCGGGACGAGCAGTACTTC. It yields the protein CSAPPGPTRDEQYF.

This clonotype was detected a few times. The chain has TRBV13 and TRBJ2-7; 7 positions agree with TRBD2. The CDR3 sequence is 16 residues long. Unmatched junction bases numbered 10, after V lost 4 bases and J lost 1 base. Germline values: CDR1 PRHDT, CDR2 FYEKMQ (reference sequence). CDR3: CASSSNSGPLSYEQYF. CDR3 DNA sequence: TGTGCCAGCAGCTCGAATAGCGGGCCACTATCCTACGAGCAGTACTTC.

This chain connects TRBV27 to TRBJ1-1, with D possibly TRBD1 on 5 matching bases. Germline lookup yields CDR1 MNHEY and CDR2 SMNVEV (reference sequence). This CDR3 contains 17 residues. Trimming left V 2 bases short and J 3 bases short, with 19 bases between. The CDR3 loop reads CASSLLRGRPGHTEAFF. The CDR3 DNA reads as TGTGCCAGCAGTTTACTCAGAGGAAGACCGGGGCACACTGAAGCTTTCTTT.

The chain joins TRBV29-1 to TRBJ2-7, with D perhaps TRBD1 (5 bases). Per the germline V gene, CDR1 is SQVTM and CDR2 is ANQGSEA. The CDR3 runs to 13 residues. Between the trimmed V and J ends, which lost 0 bases and 5 bases, there was a span of 11 bases. CDR3 residues: CSVEEGQPNEQYF. The CDR3 DNA reads as TGCAGCGTTGAAGAGGGGCAGCCAAACGAGCAGTACTTC.

This chain connects TRBV5-1 to TRBJ2-3, with 11 bases that match TRBD2. This CDR3 region has 14 residues. In germline, CDR1 is SGHRS, CDR2 YFSETQ. The V gene end was trimmed by 6 bases and the J gene end by 9 bases; junction bases not matched to a gene: 9. CDR3 region: CASTQASGRSTQYF. The CDR3 nucleotides are TGCGCCAGCACCCAGGCTAGCGGGAGGAGCACGCAGTATTTT.

The table lists this clonotype with a few counts. The rearrangement uses TRBV6-5 and TRBJ2-7; D possibly corresponds to TRBD2 (8 bases). The CDR3 is made up of 17 amino acids. V dropped 2 bases and J dropped 0 bases, with 17 bases sitting between them. Germline V gene data show CDR1 as MNHEY and CDR2 as SVGAGI. The CDR3 spells CASSYAGRGQSSYEQYF. CDR3 coding DNA: TGTGCCAGCAGTTACGCCGGGAGGGGACAGAGCTCCTACGAGCAGTACTTC.

This chain uses TRBV29-1 with TRBJ2-5; no clear D. The CDR3 has 10 residues. Trimming cost V 7 bases and J 4 bases, with 7 bases left between them. The V gene's germline CDR1 is SQVTM and CDR2 ANQGSEA. This CDR3 reads CSGKGETQYF. CDR3 nucleotides: TGCAGCGGGAAAGGAGAGACCCAGTACTTC.